The 7 T cell receptor beta chains reported below all come from one sample, sequenced in a study of Graves' ophthalmopathy and Graves' hyperthyroidism. TCR beta CDR3 regions were amplified from RNA transcripts. HTBI primers served in a first-round RT-PCR, which a second-round multiplex PCR followed. MiXCR was run by TCRdb on the multiplex PCR reads, yielding one entry per CDR3 protein. The sample holds 150,000 to 200,000 distinct CDR3 sequences, less than 45% seen once. The specimen sequenced was peripheral blood. All receptors come from a woman between 35 and 50 years old with Graves' ophthalmopathy.

V usage is TRBV7-2 and J usage is TRBJ1-5; 8 positions match TRBD1. The ends lost 6 bases at V and 6 bases at J; junction bases unmatched: 7. This CDR3 contains 14 residues. CDR1 and CDR2 from the germline V gene are SGHTA and FQGNSA. CDR3 DNA sequence: TGTGCCAGCAGTAAGACAGGGGTTCGTCAGCCCCAGCATTTT. It specifies CASSKTGVRQPQHF.

This clonotype has ten or more counts. The chain links TRBV6-2 or TRBV6-3 to TRBJ2-3; a possible D gene is TRBD2 (6 bases). V lost 4 bases and J lost 2, with 7 bases in between. The CDR3 loop spans 13 amino acids. Germline V CDR1 and CDR2: MNHEY, SVGEGT. Written as DNA, the CDR3 is TGTGCCAGCAGTTCGGGGGACACAGATACGCAGTATTTT. Encoded protein: CASSSGDTDTQYF.

For this clonotype: One end of the junction does not line up with germline, which may come from a read error. CDR3 region: CASSLAGYGYEQYF. The CDR3 coding sequence is TGCGCCAGCAGCTTGGCGGGATACGGCTACGAGCAGTACTTC. The V and J genes are TRBV12-3 or TRBV12-4 and TRBJ2-7, with D maybe TRBD2 (6 bases). The CDR3 runs 14 residues.

The chain uses TRBV6-5 and TRBJ2-5, with no clear D. Per the germline V gene, CDR1 is MNHEY and CDR2 is SVGAGI. V gave up 7 bases and J gave up 4 bases, with 10 bases separating them. CDR3 size: 12 residues. The CDR3 bases are TGTGCCAGCACTTTCAATGCAGAGACCCAGTACTTC. It specifies CASTFNAETQYF.

CDR3 sequence: CASSPKGKGIDNQPQHF. The CDR3 nucleotides are TGTGCCAGCAGCCCTAAGGGTAAGGGGATAGACAATCAGCCCCAGCATTTT. The rearrangement links TRBV12-3 or TRBV12-4 to TRBJ1-5; D perhaps matches TRBD1 (5 bases). Trimming cost V 6 bases and J 3 bases, with 21 bases left between them. CDR3 length: 17 amino acids.

This clonotype came up many times. The V and J genes are TRBV20-1 and TRBJ1-6; 8 bases align to TRBD1. V lost 2 bases to trimming and J lost 7 bases; unmatched junction nucleotides: 7. CDR1 and CDR2 (germline): DFQATT, SNEGSKA (reference sequence). The CDR3 is made up of 15 amino acids. In DNA form, the CDR3 reads TGCAGTGCTAGATTCAGACAGGGGCAAAATTCACCCCTCCACTTT. It specifies CSARFRQGQNSPLHF.

This rearrangement joins TRBV5-1 to TRBJ1-1; 10 bases are a match to TRBD1. CDR1 is SGHRS and CDR2 is YFSETQ in the germline V gene. The CDR3 has 14 amino acids. Trimming cost V 4 bases and J 4 bases; bases outside gene matches: 4. The DNA of the CDR3 is TGCGCCAGCAGCGTGGGACAGGGGTCCACTGAAGCTTTCTTT. Translated: CASSVGQGSTEAFF.